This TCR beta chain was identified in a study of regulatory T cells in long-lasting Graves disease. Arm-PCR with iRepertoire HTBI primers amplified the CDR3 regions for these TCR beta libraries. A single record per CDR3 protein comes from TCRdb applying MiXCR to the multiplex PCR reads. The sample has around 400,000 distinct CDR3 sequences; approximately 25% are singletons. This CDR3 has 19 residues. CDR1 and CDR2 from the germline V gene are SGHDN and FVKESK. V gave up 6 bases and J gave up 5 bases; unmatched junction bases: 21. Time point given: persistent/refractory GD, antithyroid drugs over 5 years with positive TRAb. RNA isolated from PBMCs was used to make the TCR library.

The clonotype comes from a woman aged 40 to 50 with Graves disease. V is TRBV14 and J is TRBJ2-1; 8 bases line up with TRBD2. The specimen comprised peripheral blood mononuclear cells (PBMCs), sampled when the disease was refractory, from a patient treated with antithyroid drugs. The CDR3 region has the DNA TGTGCCAGCAGGAGAAGCGGGAGCCTGCCAAACTTACCCCACAATGAGCAGTTCTTC. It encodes CASRRSGSLPNLPHNEQFF.